The 18 T cell receptor beta chains given below trace back to one sample, sequenced in a study of blood T cell repertoires in COVID-19. Repertoires were generated with immunoSEQ multiplex PCR, while TCRdb's copy carries only in-frame clones and drops some. The sample records 290,000 or so clones, 65% to 90% being singletons. The specimen sequenced was peripheral blood. These receptors were taken from a man aged 50 to 60 with active or convalescent COVID-19.

J is TRBJ1-6 and V is TRBV3-1 (or the pseudogene TRBV3-2); D is unresolved. The CDR3 length is 14 residues. The germline V gene encodes CDR1 LGHDT and CDR2 YNNKEL (reference sequence). V was trimmed by 2 bases and J by 8 bases, leaving 10 bases between them. The CDR3 coding sequence is TGTGCCAGCAGCCAATCGAGTGGAGATTCACCCCTCCACTTT. Its translation is CASSQSSGDSPLHF.

This clone turned up a few times. For the CDR3, the DNA is TGTGCCTGGAGTGAGACAAACGGCTACACCTTC. This translates into CAWSETNGYTF. The rearrangement links TRBV30 to TRBJ1-2; no clear D. Trimming stripped 1 base from V and 8 bases from J, with 8 bases between. The CDR3 spans 11 residues. Per the germline V gene, CDR1 is GTSNPN and CDR2 is SVGIG (reference sequence).

The genes are TRBV2 and TRBJ2-2, with no clear D. Germline V CDR1 and CDR2: SNHLY, FYNNEI. Between the trimmed V and J ends, which lost 3 bases and 4 bases, there was a span of 6 bases. The CDR3 runs 13 residues. The CDR3 loop reads CASSEVLTGELFF. In DNA form, the CDR3 reads TGTGCCAGCAGTGAGGTACTCACCGGGGAGCTGTTTTTT.

The chain combines TRBV19 with TRBJ2-1; TRBD2 is a possible D gene (6 bases). V was pared by 6 bases and J by 6 bases, with 12 bases between. Germline CDR1 LNHDA, CDR2 SQIVND (reference sequence). The CDR3 has 13 amino acids. The CDR3 spells CASRSRGGNEQFF. CDR3 sequence (DNA): TGTGCCAGTAGAAGCCGGGGAGGCAATGAGCAGTTCTTC.

The gene calls are TRBV6-5 and TRBJ2-5, with 9 bases matching TRBD1. There are 14 residues in the CDR3. Looked up from germline, CDR1 is MNHEY and CDR2 is SVGAGI. The V gene end was trimmed by 6 bases and the J gene end by 3 bases; junction bases not matched to a gene: 5. The CDR3 nucleotides are TGTGCCAGCAGCGGGGGGACAGGGAAAGAGACCCAGTACTTC. This sequence encodes CASSGGTGKETQYF.

V gene TRBV5-1 combines with J gene TRBJ2-1; 12 bases line up with TRBD2. The CDR3 sequence is 16 residues long. Per germline, CDR1 SGHRS and CDR2 YFSETQ. The trim removed 0 bases at V and 7 bases at J, leaving 5 bases unmatched. The CDR3 DNA reads TGCGCCAGCAGCTTGGAGGCCGGACTAGCGGGAAATGAGCAGTTCTTC. Translated: CASSLEAGLAGNEQFF.

This sequence joins TRBV7-8 and TRBJ1-1; D gene ambiguous. Trimming took 3 bases from V and 0 from J, leaving 2 bases between them. This CDR3 has 12 residues. In germline, CDR1 is SGHVS, CDR2 FQNEAQ. This chain's CDR3 is CASSFVNTEAFF. The CDR3 DNA reads as TGTGCCAGCAGCTTCGTGAACACTGAAGCTTTCTTT.

The genes are TRBV14 and TRBJ2-7; D remains ambiguous. Germline loops: CDR1 SGHDN, CDR2 FVKESK. This CDR3 has 13 amino acids. V lost 0 bases and J 3 bases, leaving 6 bases between the germline ends. The CDR3 is CASSQDHGYEQYF. The CDR3 coding sequence is TGTGCCAGCAGCCAAGATCACGGCTACGAGCAGTACTTC.

This chain links TRBV19 with TRBJ1-2, with TRBD1 identical over 11 bases. With 7 bases clipped from V and 8 bases from J, the junction kept 12 bases outside the gene matches. The CDR3 contains 15 residues. Germline V gives CDR1 LNHDA, CDR2 SQIVND (reference sequence). The DNA for the CDR3 is TGTGCCAGTAATAACCAACTCCGGACAGGGGGCGGCTACACCTTC. Its translation is CASNNQLRTGGGYTF.

This chain uses TRBV30 with TRBJ1-5; D is uncertain. CDR3 length: 13 amino acids. Germline values: CDR1 GTSNPN, CDR2 SVGIG (reference sequence). V lost 2 bases and J 7 bases, leaving 12 bases between the germline ends. The DNA for the CDR3 is TGTGCCTGGAGTACAGAGGGCGGGCAGCCCCAGCATTTT. Translating it yields CAWSTEGGQPQHF.

This CDR3 reads CASSRYSVPDTQYF. CDR3 coding DNA: TGTGCCAGCAGCCGATACTCCGTTCCAGATACGCAGTATTTT. The gene calls are TRBV3-1 (or the pseudogene TRBV3-2) and TRBJ2-3; D is undetermined. Trimming left V 4 bases short and J 4 bases short, with 12 bases between. The CDR3 extends over 14 amino acids. Germline CDR1 reads LGHDT; CDR2 reads YNNKEL (reference sequence).

The genes are TRBV14 and TRBJ2-7; 8 positions agree with TRBD2. This CDR3 is built from 16 residues. The germline V gene encodes CDR1 SGHDN and CDR2 FVKESK. The J segment lost 7 bases and the V segment lost 0 bases, leaving 11 bases of the junction unmatched. CDR3 bases: TGTGCCAGCAGCCAAGACGTAGCGGGACGCTCTTGGGAGCAGTACTTC. It encodes CASSQDVAGRSWEQYF.

This clone showed up just once. This rearrangement joins TRBV7-9 to TRBJ1-1; a possible D gene is TRBD1 (5 bases). Between the trimmed V and J ends, which lost 2 bases and 4 bases, there was a span of 11 bases. The CDR3 is made up of 14 amino acids. The germline gives CDR1 SEHNR, CDR2 FQNEAQ (reference sequence). The chain's CDR3 is CASSLQGLITEAFF. Written as DNA, the CDR3 is TGTGCCAGCAGCTTACAGGGATTGATCACTGAAGCTTTCTTT.

The chain is built from TRBV28 and TRBJ1-1, with D perhaps matching TRBD1 (5 bases). The germline gives CDR1 MDHEN, CDR2 SYDVKM. The CDR3 is made up of 11 amino acids. V lost 5 bases and J lost 7, with 8 bases in between. The CDR3 protein is CASSLQGEAFF. The CDR3 DNA reads as TGTGCCAGCAGTCTCCAGGGTGAAGCTTTCTTT. Complete variable domain (other parts from reference TRBV28 and TRBJ1-1): DVKVTQSSRYLVKRTGEKVFLECVQDMDHENMFWYRQDPGLGLRLIYFSYDVKMKEKGDIPEGYSVSREKKERFSLILESASTNQTSMYLCASSLQGEAFFGQGTRLTVV.

The CDR3 nucleotides are TGTGCCAGCAGCCAACAGGGGTGGAACACTGAAGCTTTCTTT. It translates to CASSQQGWNTEAFF. This sequence joins TRBV14 and TRBJ1-1, with a possible D match to TRBD1 (6 bases). CDR3 size: 14 residues. Trimming removed 2 bases from V and 1 base from J, with 8 bases in between. The germline gives CDR1 SGHDN, CDR2 FVKESK.

The chain joins TRBV21-1 to TRBJ1-2; the listed D gene, TRBD1, was not tested against the DNA. TRBV21-1 is annotated as a pseudogene. The CDR3 sequence is 16 residues long. In DNA form, the CDR3 reads TGTGCCAGCAGCAAAGTGTTAGTCGACAAGGAATCCGGCTACACCTTC. Amino acid sequence: CASSKVLVDKESGYTF.

This chain uses TRBV10-1 with TRBJ2-7; tentatively, D is TRBD1 (6 bases). Germline lookup yields CDR1 WNHNN and CDR2 SYGVQD (reference sequence). V lost 3 bases to trimming and J lost 0 bases, with 9 bases between them. This CDR3 contains 14 residues. The CDR3 region has the DNA TGCGCCAGCAGTGAAGGGGGTAGCTCCTACGAGCAGTACTTC. Protein sequence: CASSEGGSSYEQYF.

This clone was seen only once. The chain couples TRBV6-5 to TRBJ1-1, with D hard to call. Trimming left V 2 bases short and J 0 bases short, with 4 bases between. The CDR3 consists of 13 residues. Germline V CDR1 and CDR2: MNHEY, SVGAGI. The CDR3 sequence: CASSYSLNTEAFF. The DNA for the CDR3 is TGTGCCAGCAGTTACAGCTTGAACACTGAAGCTTTCTTT.